Each of the 7 T cell receptor beta chains below was sequenced from the same sample in a study of cytomegalovirus exposure and HLA in healthy donors. The primer mix had 60 Vbeta and 13 Jbeta primers. Here immunoSEQ multiplex PCR was the method, and the copy in TCRdb shows in-frame clones only, minus some. The sample contains fewer than 200,000 clones, 60% to 85% of which appear only once. Input material: PBMCs. The receptors here all came from a male donor in good health and CMV-seropositive.

The chain carries TRBV4-1 and TRBJ1-6; D call uncertain. The CDR3 totals 16 residues. CDR1 is MGHRA and CDR2 is YSYEKL in the germline V gene. Trimming pared 2 bases from V and 0 bases from J, leaving 8 bases between. The CDR3 protein is CASSQSSGSYNSPLHF. The CDR3 DNA reads as TGCGCCAGCAGCCAATCGTCGGGCTCCTATAATTCACCCCTCCACTTT.

This sequence joins TRBV25-1 and TRBJ1-3; D gene ambiguous. The ends were cut back, 4 bases at V and 0 bases at J, with 4 bases in the middle. This CDR3 has 13 residues. Germline CDR1 is MGHDK and CDR2 is SYGVNS. The CDR3 region is CASSARSGNTIYF. In nucleotides, the CDR3 is TGTGCCAGCAGTGCTCGCTCTGGAAACACCATATATTTT.

The chain's CDR3 is CSVPGGAGYEQYF. The CDR3 DNA follows: TGCAGCGTCCCAGGGGGCGCCGGGTACGAGCAGTACTTC. This chain connects TRBV29-1 to TRBJ2-7, with TRBD1 matching over 8 bases. With 6 bases clipped from V and 4 bases from J, the junction kept 8 bases outside the gene matches. The CDR3 is 13 amino acids. Germline V gene data show CDR1 as SQVTM and CDR2 as ANQGSEA.

V gene TRBV5-5 combines with J gene TRBJ2-3; 8 positions agree with TRBD2. Looked up from germline, CDR1 is SGHKS and CDR2 is YYEKEE (reference sequence). This CDR3 comprises 15 residues. The V gene end was trimmed by 0 bases and the J gene end by 3 bases; junction bases not matched to a gene: 3. The CDR3 spells CASSLAGGLTDTQYF. The CDR3 DNA sequence: TGTGCCAGCAGCTTGGCGGGGGGGCTAACAGATACGCAGTATTTT.

The CDR3 loop is CAWSGTYNEQFF. The CDR3 nucleotides read TGTGCCTGGTCCGGGACCTACAATGAGCAGTTCTTC. The V gene is TRBV30, the J gene TRBJ2-1; maybe TRBD2 (5 bases). CDR1 GTSNPN and CDR2 SVGIG come from the germline V gene (reference sequence). Trimming removed 5 bases from V and 2 bases from J, with 7 bases in between. This CDR3 contains 12 residues.

This chain joins TRBV5-5 and TRBJ2-7, with D perhaps TRBD2 (7 bases). The ends were cut back, 0 bases at V and 3 bases at J, with 19 bases in the middle. This CDR3 has 17 amino acids. Germline CDR1 SGHKS, CDR2 YYEKEE (reference sequence). In DNA, the CDR3 is TGTGCCAGCAGCTTGGGGTTCGGGCGCGGGGGCCACTACGAGCAGTACTTC. Translation gives CASSLGFGRGGHYEQYF.

V and J are TRBV27 and TRBJ2-3, with 8 bases identical to TRBD1. The CDR3 is made up of 15 amino acids. After removal of 5 bases from V and 0 bases from J, the junction contained 4 bases not matched to a gene. The germline gives CDR1 MNHEY, CDR2 SMNVEV (reference sequence). CDR3 bases: TGTGCCAGCAGTCTTCGGGACAGGAGCACAGATACGCAGTATTTT. Translating gives CASSLRDRSTDTQYF.